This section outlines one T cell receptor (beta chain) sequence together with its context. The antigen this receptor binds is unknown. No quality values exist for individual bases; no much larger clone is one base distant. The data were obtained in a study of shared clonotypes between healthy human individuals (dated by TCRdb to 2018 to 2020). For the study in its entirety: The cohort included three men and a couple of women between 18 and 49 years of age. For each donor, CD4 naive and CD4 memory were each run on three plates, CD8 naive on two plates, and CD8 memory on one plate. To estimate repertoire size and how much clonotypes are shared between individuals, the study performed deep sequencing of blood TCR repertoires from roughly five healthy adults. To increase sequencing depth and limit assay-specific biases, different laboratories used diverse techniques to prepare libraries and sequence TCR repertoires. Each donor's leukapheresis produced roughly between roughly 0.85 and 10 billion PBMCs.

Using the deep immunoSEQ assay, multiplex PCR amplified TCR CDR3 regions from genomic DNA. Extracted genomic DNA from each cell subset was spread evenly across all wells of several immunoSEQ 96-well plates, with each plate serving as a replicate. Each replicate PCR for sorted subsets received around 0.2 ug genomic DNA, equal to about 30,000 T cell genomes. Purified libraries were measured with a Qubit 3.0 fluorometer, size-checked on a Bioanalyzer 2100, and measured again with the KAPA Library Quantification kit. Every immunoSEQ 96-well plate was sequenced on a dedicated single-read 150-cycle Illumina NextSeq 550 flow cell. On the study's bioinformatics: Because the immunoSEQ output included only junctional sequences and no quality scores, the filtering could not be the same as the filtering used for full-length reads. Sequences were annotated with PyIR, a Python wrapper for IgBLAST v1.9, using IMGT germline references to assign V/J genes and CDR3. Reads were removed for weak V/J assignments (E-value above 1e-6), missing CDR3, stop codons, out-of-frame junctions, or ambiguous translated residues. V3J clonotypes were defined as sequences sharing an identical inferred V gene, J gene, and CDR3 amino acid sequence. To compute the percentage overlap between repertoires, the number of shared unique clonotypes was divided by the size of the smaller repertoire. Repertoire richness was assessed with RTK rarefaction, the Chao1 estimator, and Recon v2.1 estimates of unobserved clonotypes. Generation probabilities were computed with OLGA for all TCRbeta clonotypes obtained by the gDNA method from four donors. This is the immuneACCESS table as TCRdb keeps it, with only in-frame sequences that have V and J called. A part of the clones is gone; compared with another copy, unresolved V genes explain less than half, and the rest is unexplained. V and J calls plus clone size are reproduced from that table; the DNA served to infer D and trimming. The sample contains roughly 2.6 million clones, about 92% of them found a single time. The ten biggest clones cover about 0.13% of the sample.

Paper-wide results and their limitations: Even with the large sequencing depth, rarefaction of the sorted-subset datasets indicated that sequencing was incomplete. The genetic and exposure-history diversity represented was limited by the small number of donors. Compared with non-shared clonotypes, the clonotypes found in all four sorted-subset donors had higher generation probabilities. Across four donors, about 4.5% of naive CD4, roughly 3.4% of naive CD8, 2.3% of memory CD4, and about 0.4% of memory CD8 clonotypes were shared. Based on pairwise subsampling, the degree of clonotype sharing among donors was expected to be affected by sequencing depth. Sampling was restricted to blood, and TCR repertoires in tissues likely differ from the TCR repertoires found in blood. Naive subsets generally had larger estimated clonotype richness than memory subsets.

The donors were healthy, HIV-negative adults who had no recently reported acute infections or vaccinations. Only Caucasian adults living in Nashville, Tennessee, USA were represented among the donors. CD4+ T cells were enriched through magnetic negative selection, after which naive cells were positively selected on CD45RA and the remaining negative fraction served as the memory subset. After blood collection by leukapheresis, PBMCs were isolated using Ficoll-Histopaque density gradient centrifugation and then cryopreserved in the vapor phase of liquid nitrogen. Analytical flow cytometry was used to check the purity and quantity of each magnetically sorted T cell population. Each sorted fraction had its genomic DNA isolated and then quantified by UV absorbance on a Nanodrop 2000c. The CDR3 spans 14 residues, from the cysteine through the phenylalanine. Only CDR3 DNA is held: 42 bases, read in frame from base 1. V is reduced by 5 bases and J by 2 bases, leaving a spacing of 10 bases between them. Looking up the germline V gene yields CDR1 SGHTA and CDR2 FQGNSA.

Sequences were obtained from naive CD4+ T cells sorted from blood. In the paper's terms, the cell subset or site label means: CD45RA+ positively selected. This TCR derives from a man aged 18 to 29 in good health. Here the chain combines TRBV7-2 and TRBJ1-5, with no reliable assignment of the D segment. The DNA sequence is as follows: TGTGCCAGCAGCCCCCTCGCGGGCAATCAGCCCCAGCATTTT. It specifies CASSPLAGNQPQHF.